Below, 4 T cell receptor beta chains from the same sample are listed, as sequenced in a study of Ad26.COV2.S vaccination and SARS-CoV-2 variants. Treatment indicated: 15 to 20 received Ad26.COV2.S at low or high dose, single or two shots; 5 received placebo; per-sample allocation not given. Specimen acquisition occurred on day 63 following the initial vaccine or placebo injection. Repertoires were generated with immunoSEQ multiplex PCR, while TCRdb's copy carries only in-frame clones and drops some. The table lists some 390,000 clones, about 88% of them singletons, with approximately 1.9% in the top ten. Material: peripheral blood, obtained in a trial of Ad26.COV2.S vaccine versus placebo. These receptors were taken from a person between 18 and 65 years old who received the Ad26.COV2.S COVID-19 vaccine or a placebo.

With regard to this clone: Within the sample, other DNA sequences also encode this same CDR3. The CDR3 DNA follows: TGCGCCAGCAGCTTGGTAGCGGGAGGCCACAATGAGCAGTTCTTC. Translation gives CASSLVAGGHNEQFF. V gene TRBV5-1 combines with J gene TRBJ2-1; 10 bases agree with TRBD2. With 0 bases clipped from V and 5 bases from J, the junction kept 2 bases outside the gene matches. Germline-derived CDR1 and CDR2 are SGHRS and YFSETQ. The CDR3 is 15 residues long.

This chain links TRBV9 with TRBJ2-3, with 14 nucleotides matching TRBD2. CDR3 size: 17 residues. Germline-derived CDR1 and CDR2 are SGDLS and YYNGEE. The V segment lost 4 bases and the J segment 7 bases; nucleotides outside the gene matches: 11. CDR3 sequence (DNA): TGTGCCAGCAGCCCCAGCCAGACTAGCGGGAGGGGGAATACGCAGTATTTT. Translating it yields CASSPSQTSGRGNTQYF.

The genes are TRBV7-3 and TRBJ2-3; 11 nucleotides agree with TRBD1. J gave up 5 bases and V 5 bases, and 6 bases lay outside the gene matches. Germline CDR1 SGHTA, CDR2 FQGTGA. This CDR3 is built from 15 residues. This chain's CDR3 is CASSRDRGSRDTQYF. DNA for the CDR3: TGTGCCAGCAGCCGGGACAGGGGGTCGAGAGATACGCAGTATTTT.

The genes are TRBV7-2 and TRBJ1-6, with 7 bases fitting TRBD1. This CDR3 has 14 residues. Germline trimming cut 4 bases from V and 9 bases from J; bases unmatched to any gene: 6. The germline CDR1 and CDR2 sequences are SGHTA and FQGNSA. In DNA, the CDR3 is TGTGCCAGCAGCTGGCCGGACAGGCTTTCACCCCTCCACTTT. Protein: CASSWPDRLSPLHF.